Given below is one TCR beta chain in context. This CDR3 is built from 17 residues. V trimming: 0 bases; J trimming: 5 bases; junction bases outside the gene matches: 12. This specimen belongs to a study of blood T cell repertoires in COVID-19. Looking at the study overall: Sites across the United States, Italy and Spain contributed samples from acute and convalescent COVID-19. From T cells, B-cell-depleted T cells, or PBMCs came the material, which was cDNA or gDNA.

Some clones are missing from TCRdb's copy, which holds only in-frame ones; the method was immunoSEQ multiplex PCR. The sample lists 160,000 or so clones; about nine tenths were seen once. This receptor was identified in a woman aged 70-85 years with acute or convalescent COVID-19. The chain links TRBV23-1 to TRBJ2-7; 8 positions agree with TRBD2. TRBV23-1 has ORF status, its function being uncertain. Sequenced material: peripheral blood. The DNA for the CDR3 is TGCGCCAGCAGTCAATCGACCCGGGGGGGCCTTAACCACGAGCAGTACGTC. It encodes CASSQSTRGGLNHEQYV.